Listed below are T cell receptor beta chains from one sample, sequenced in a study of patients and donors after allogeneic stem cell transplantation. TCRdb passed the RT-PCR reads through MiXCR, listing each CDR3 protein once. The data show roughly 960,000 distinct CDR3 sequences, more than 15% seen once. Sequenced: blood, either unsorted or a sorted T cell fraction (not recorded which). The receptors stem from a human donor who was either an allogeneic HSCT recipient or a stem cell or donor lymphocyte infusion donor (not recorded which). It is not recorded whose cells these are; they may come from a transplant donor. Both conserved end residues are part of each CDR3. Fields, in order: D gene, J gene, clone size, V gene, CDR3 protein, CDR3 DNA. A D gene is named only where the DNA matches it firmly. Size is stated for part of the rows, as once, few or many counts, or as a class when the clone is expanded.

>TRBD1|TRBJ1-6|.|TRBV7-9
CASSLSGQGNNSPLHF
TGTGCCAGCAGCCTTTCGGGACAGGGCAATAATTCACCCCTCCACTTT
>.|TRBJ2-7|.|TRBV6-5
CASSYPPGAGGYEQYF
TGTGCCAGCAGTTACCCACCCGGGGCCGGAGGATACGAGCAGTACTTC
>.|TRBJ1-1|.|TRBV29-1
CSEGVGSAEAFF
TGCAGCGAGGGCGTGGGTAGCGCTGAAGCTTTCTTT
>.|TRBJ2-1|.|TRBV9
CASSRGLLSSYNEQFF
TGTGCCAGCAGCCGGGGGCTCCTGAGCTCCTACAATGAGCAGTTCTTC
>.|TRBJ2-1|few|TRBV4-3
CASSQDGWTVGVNEQFF
TGCGCCAGCAGCCAAGATGGTTGGACGGTCGGTGTCAATGAGCAGTTCTTC
>TRBD1|TRBJ1-1|.|TRBV12-3/TRBV12-4
CASSSRDRLLF
TGTGCCAGCAGTTCCCGGGACAGGCTCCTCTTT
>.|TRBJ2-7|few|TRBV20-1
CSARDEGQGRNDEQYF
TGCAGTGCTAGAGATGAAGGGCAGGGAAGGAACGACGAGCAGTACTTC
>TRBD1|TRBJ2-5|.|TRBV11-2
CASSATGAVETQYF
TGTGCCAGCAGCGCAACAGGGGCGGTCGAGACCCAGTACTTC
>.|TRBJ2-3|.|TRBV7-7
CASSLGSGDTQYF
TGTGCTAGCAGCTTAGGAAGCGGTGATACGCAGTATTTT
>TRBD1|TRBJ2-4|.|TRBV5-1
CASSSNPYGTALAKNIQYF
TGCGCCAGCAGCTCCAACCCTTATGGGACAGCTCTAGCCAAAAACATTCAGTACTTC
>.|TRBJ1-5|many|TRBV12-3/TRBV12-4
CASSLMEGVGTQHF
TGTGCCAGCAGTTTAATGGAGGGCGTCGGTACCCAGCATTTT
>TRBD2|TRBJ2-1|.|TRBV20-1
CSARGSGSSYNEQFF
TGCAGTGCTAGAGGTAGCGGGAGCTCCTACAATGAGCAGTTCTTC
>TRBD2|TRBJ2-5|few|TRBV12-5
CASGLTSGQETQYF
TGTGCTAGTGGTTTAACTAGCGGCCAAGAGACCCAGTACTTC
>.|TRBJ2-7|.|TRBV5-6
CASSTGRGAREQYF
TGTGCCAGCAGCACCGGTCGGGGGGCGCGGGAGCAGTACTTC
>.|TRBJ2-2|.|TRBV4-1
CASSPVAEQGELFF
TGCGCCAGCAGCCCGGTGGCCGAACAGGGCGAGCTGTTTTTT
>TRBD1|TRBJ1-2|.|TRBV15
CATSRESGTGDYGYTF
TGTGCCACCAGCAGAGAGTCGGGGACAGGGGACTATGGCTACACCTTC
>TRBD1|TRBJ1-1|.|TRBV12-3/TRBV12-4
CASSGGPRDRMNTEAFF
TGTGCCAGCAGTGGGGGACCTAGGGACAGGATGAACACTGAAGCTTTCTTT
>.|TRBJ2-7|few|TRBV20-1
CSALGVNYEQYF
TGCAGTGCCTTAGGGGTGAACTACGAGCAGTACTTC
>.|TRBJ1-1|few|TRBV12-3/TRBV12-4
CASSFPPGGGEGEAFF
TGTGCCAGCAGTTTTCCGCCGGGGGGGGGAGAGGGTGAAGCTTTCTTT
>.|TRBJ1-2|few|TRBV29-1
CSVEVGQGLVYGYTF
TGCAGCGTTGAAGTCGGTCAGGGCCTAGTCTATGGCTACACCTTC
>.|TRBJ1-3|.|TRBV6-5
CASSYVGLGVSGNTIYF
TGTGCCAGCAGTTACGTCGGGCTTGGCGTGTCTGGAAACACCATATATTTT
>TRBD1|TRBJ1-6|few|TRBV9
CASSVQGAPNSPLHF
TGTGCCAGCAGCGTACAGGGGGCGCCGAATTCACCCCTCCACTTT
>.|TRBJ2-5|.|TRBV27
CASSLGRVGHQETQYF
TGTGCCAGCAGTTTAGGAAGGGTGGGCCACCAAGAGACCCAGTACTTC
>TRBD2|TRBJ2-1|few|TRBV9
CASSDGTSNEQFF
TGTGCCAGCAGCGACGGGACTAGCAATGAGCAGTTCTTC
>.|TRBJ2-5|.|TRBV20-1
CSASGRNQETQYF
TGCAGTGCGTCGGGACGGAATCAAGAGACCCAGTACTTC
>TRBD2|TRBJ2-1|few|TRBV7-2
CASSLAGTSGRANEQFF
TGTGCCAGCAGCTTAGCTGGGACTAGCGGGAGGGCCAATGAGCAGTTCTTC
>TRBD1|TRBJ2-7|.|TRBV6-2/TRBV6-3
CASSYYGTGYQQYF
TGTGCCAGCAGTTACTACGGGACAGGGTACCAGCAGTACTTC
>.|TRBJ1-6|few|TRBV4-2
CASSQDPDSGSPLHF
TGTGCCAGCAGCCAAGACCCGGATTCGGGATCACCCCTCCACTTT
>.|TRBJ1-2|.|TRBV15
CATSSYSYGYTF
TGTGCCACCAGCAGTTACTCCTACGGCTACACCTTC
>TRBD1|TRBJ1-1|.|TRBV2
CASSDQGATEAFF
TGTGCCAGCAGTGACCAGGGGGCCACTGAAGCTTTCTTT
>.|TRBJ2-1|.|TRBV11-3
CASSWGAYNEQFF
TGTGCCAGCAGCTGGGGAGCCTACAATGAGCAGTTCTTC
>.|TRBJ1-5|many|TRBV7-9
CASSFLGSNQPQHF
TGTGCCAGCAGCTTTTTGGGTAGCAATCAGCCCCAGCATTTT
>.|TRBJ1-2|.|TRBV20-1
CSARDNNYGYTF
TGCAGTGCTAGAGACAATAACTATGGCTACACCTTC
>.|TRBJ1-6|.|TRBV4-1
CASSQGPRGINSPLHF
TGCGCCAGCAGCCAAGGTCCTCGGGGGATTAATTCACCCCTCCACTTT
>TRBD1|TRBJ2-3|.|TRBV6-2/TRBV6-3
CASSDAQGADTQYF
TGTGCCAGCAGTGACGCACAGGGGGCAGATACGCAGTATTTT
>TRBD1|TRBJ1-2|.|TRBV12-3/TRBV12-4
CASNLGTGSDYTF
TGTGCCAGCAACTTAGGGACAGGGAGTGACTACACCTTC
>TRBD2|TRBJ2-3|.|TRBV6-1
CASIRTSGRSTDTQYF
TGTGCCAGCATTCGGACTAGCGGGAGGAGCACAGATACGCAGTATTTT
>TRBD2|TRBJ2-2|.|TRBV11-2
CASSLLASGAGELFF
TGTGCCAGCAGCTTATTGGCTAGCGGGGCCGGGGAGCTGTTTTTT
>.|TRBJ2-7|many|TRBV12-3/TRBV12-4
CASSLGRSEQYF
TGTGCCAGCAGTTTAGGGCGCAGCGAGCAGTACTTC
>.|TRBJ2-3|few|TRBV7-3
CASSFGGPQDTQYF
TGTGCCAGCAGCTTTGGGGGACCCCAAGATACGCAGTATTTT
>TRBD1|TRBJ1-2|few|TRBV6-1
CASSDRGLYGYTF
TGTGCCAGCAGTGACAGGGGGCTCTATGGCTACACCTTC
>.|TRBJ2-1|few|TRBV10-3
CAGGQAGLNRDEQFF
TGTGCCGGGGGGCAAGCGGGACTAAATCGGGATGAGCAGTTCTTC
>TRBD1|TRBJ1-2|.|TRBV13
CASSLAAGTAINYGYTF
TGTGCCAGCAGCTTAGCAGCCGGGACAGCTATTAACTATGGCTACACCTTC
>TRBD2|TRBJ2-1|few|TRBV6-1
CASNPSGLAGVNEQFF
TGTGCCAGCAACCCCTCGGGACTAGCGGGAGTGAATGAGCAGTTCTTC
>.|TRBJ2-3|.|TRBV25-1
CASSDMDTQYF
TGTGCCAGCAGTGACATGGATACGCAGTATTTT